This T cell receptor beta chain was sequenced in a study of Graves' ophthalmopathy and Graves' hyperthyroidism. Study outcomes and limitations: Among thyroid clonotypes expanded above 0.001 frequency, most also appeared in blood.

V lost 4 bases to trimming and J lost 7 bases, with 11 bases between them. The CDR3 loop spans 14 amino acids. Germline V gene data show CDR1 as LNHDA and CDR2 as SQIVND (reference sequence). Isolation of PBMCs was performed using 8 to 10 ml of fresh peripheral blood. Amplification of the TCR beta CDR3 regions used RNA transcripts (as template). First-round RT-PCR used HTBI primers; second-round multiplex PCR followed. TCRdb re-called the multiplex PCR reads with MiXCR, one entry per CDR3 protein. Of around 600,000 distinct CDR3 sequences listed, about 38% are singletons. Of note for this clonotype: The antigen remains undetermined.

The clonotype comes from an adult man with Graves' ophthalmopathy. The chain is built from TRBV19 and TRBJ1-6; tentatively, D is TRBD1 (5 bases). The specimen was peripheral blood. CDR3 nucleotide sequence: TGTGCCAGTAGTAATGACAGAGTAAATTCACCCCTCCACTTT. Translated: CASSNDRVNSPLHF.